A selection of T cell receptor beta chains follows, all from one sample in a study of cytomegalovirus exposure and HLA in healthy donors. The protocol was immunoSEQ multiplex PCR, while the TCRdb copy is restricted to in-frame clones and leaves out a portion. The sample yields under 100,000 clones, 95% to 97% seen once. The specimen sequenced was PBMCs. Every receptor here comes from a man aged 18 to 29 in good health and CMV-seronegative. The CDR3 runs from the conserved cysteine through the conserved F or W. A D gene is named only where the DNA matches it firmly.

J gene	D gene	V gene	CDR3 protein	CDR3 DNA
TRBJ1-4	NA	TRBV7-8	CASNQGSREKLFF	TGTGCCAGCAACCAGGGATCCCGAGAAAAACTGTTTTTT
TRBJ1-2	NA	TRBV9	CASSVFPRAYGYTF	TGTGCCAGCAGCGTATTCCCCAGGGCCTATGGCTACACCTTC
TRBJ2-1	NA	TRBV30	CAWSVDSYNEQFF	TGTGCCTGGAGTGTAGACAGCTACAATGAGCAGTTCTTC
TRBJ1-4	TRBD1	TRBV7-8	CASTRDRRRASSNEKLFF	TGTGCCAGCACCCGGGACAGGCGTCGTGCTAGTTCTAATGAAAAACTGTTTTTT
TRBJ1-1	TRBD1	TRBV2	CASSSDRRTEAFF	TGTGCCAGCAGTTCGGACAGGAGAACTGAAGCTTTCTTT
TRBJ2-5	NA	TRBV30	CAWSASSLETQYF	TGTGCCTGGAGTGCCTCTAGTCTTGAGACCCAGTACTTC
TRBJ1-2	TRBD1	TRBV5-1	CASSLAYGTGGYGYTF	TGCGCCAGCAGCTTGGCTTACGGGACAGGGGGCTATGGCTACACCTTC
TRBJ2-7	NA	TRBV5-4	CASSLISHEQYF	TGTGCCAGCAGCTTAATATCCCACGAGCAGTACTTC
TRBJ2-7	TRBD1	TRBV5-8	CASSLRTGGHYEQYF	TGTGCCAGCAGCTTGAGAACAGGGGGCCACTACGAGCAGTACTTC
TRBJ2-5	NA	TRBV27	CASRRNGQETQYF	TGTGCCTCGAGGCGTAACGGCCAAGAGACCCAGTACTTC
TRBJ1-2	TRBD1	TRBV5-1	CASSLGQGINYGYTF	TGCGCCAGCAGCTTGGGACAGGGAATTAACTATGGCTACACCTTC
TRBJ1-2	NA	TRBV7-2	CASSATAMQNYGYTF	TGTGCCAGCAGCGCCACAGCCATGCAAAACTATGGCTACACCTTC
TRBJ1-1	TRBD1	TRBV5-4	CASSSRQGNTEAFF	TGTGCCAGCAGCTCCCGACAGGGGAACACTGAAGCTTTCTTT
TRBJ1-1	TRBD1	TRBV6-5	CASSYSGTASTEAFF	TGTGCCAGCAGTTACTCGGGGACAGCGAGCACTGAAGCTTTCTTT
TRBJ2-1	TRBD2	TRBV9	CASSLTQAGPTYNEQFF	TGTGCCAGCAGCCTTACCCAAGCGGGACCCACCTACAATGAGCAGTTCTTC
TRBJ2-5	NA	TRBV14	CASSQVGKGNQETQYF	TGTGCCAGCAGCCAAGTGGGAAAGGGGAACCAAGAGACCCAGTACTTC
TRBJ2-7	NA	TRBV27	CASRPQGWSVYEQYF	TGTGCCAGCAGGCCACAGGGCTGGTCGGTCTACGAGCAGTACTTC
TRBJ2-1	NA	TRBV2	CASSDPEVSYEQFF	TGTGCCAGCAGTGATCCCGAGGTCAGCTATGAGCAGTTCTTC
TRBJ2-7	NA	TRBV27	CASSFGYEQYF	TGTGCCAGCAGTTTCGGTTACGAGCAGTACTTC
TRBJ2-1	NA	TRBV28	CASSVTPNHNEQFF	TGTGCCAGCAGTGTTACACCGAACCACAATGAGCAGTTCTTC
TRBJ1-2	NA	TRBV11-2	CASSLAGAGANYGYTF	TGTGCCAGCAGCTTAGCGGGGGCGGGAGCTAACTATGGCTACACCTTC
TRBJ2-2	TRBD1	TRBV5-1	CASTSKVGQGSGELFF	TGCGCCAGCACCTCGAAAGTAGGACAGGGGTCTGGGGAGCTGTTTTTT
TRBJ2-3	NA	TRBV7-9	CASSLFTTTDTQYF	TGTGCCAGCAGCTTATTCACTACCACAGATACGCAGTATTTT
TRBJ2-1	NA	TRBV7-2	CASSPGHYVSEQFF	TGTGCCAGCAGCCCCGGACACTACGTTTCTGAGCAGTTCTTC
TRBJ1-4	TRBD1	TRBV29-1	CSVEGNQQGSGKLFF	TGCAGCGTTGAAGGGAACCAACAGGGGTCGGGAAAACTGTTTTTT
TRBJ1-2	NA	TRBV11-2	CASSTRSYGYTF	TGTGCCAGCAGCACGAGATCCTATGGCTACACCTTC
TRBJ2-1	TRBD2	TRBV11-2	CASSFGLGSYNEQFF	TGTGCCAGCAGCTTTGGACTAGGTTCCTACAATGAGCAGTTCTTC
TRBJ2-1	TRBD2	TRBV19	CASSITSGSHNEQFF	TGTGCCAGTAGCATTACTAGCGGGAGCCACAATGAGCAGTTCTTC
TRBJ1-2	NA	TRBV11-2	CASSWAGPSYGYTF	TGTGCCAGCAGCTGGGCAGGGCCCAGCTATGGCTACACCTTC
TRBJ2-7	TRBD2	TRBV15	CATSRDGTSGVYEQYF	TGTGCCACCAGCAGAGATGGGACTAGCGGGGTCTACGAGCAGTACTTC
TRBJ1-1	TRBD1	TRBV10-3	CASGQGDTEAFF	TGTGCCAGCGGACAGGGTGACACTGAAGCTTTCTTT
TRBJ1-2	TRBD1	TRBV29-1	CSVGQGVGFGYTF	TGCAGCGTTGGACAGGGGGTGGGTTTTGGCTACACCTTC
TRBJ2-7	NA	TRBV19	CASALGAPYEQYF	TGTGCCAGTGCCCTTGGAGCACCCTACGAGCAGTACTTC
TRBJ1-5	NA	TRBV5-6	CASSRSSNQPQHF	TGTGCCAGCAGCCGGAGTAGCAATCAGCCCCAGCATTTT
TRBJ2-1	NA	TRBV5-4	CASSDGGPSYNEQFF	TGTGCCAGCAGCGACGGAGGGCCCTCCTACAATGAGCAGTTCTTC
TRBJ1-3	NA	TRBV30	CAWSPNRDSLSGNTIYF	TGTGCCTGGAGCCCAAACAGGGATTCACTCTCTGGAAACACCATATATTTT